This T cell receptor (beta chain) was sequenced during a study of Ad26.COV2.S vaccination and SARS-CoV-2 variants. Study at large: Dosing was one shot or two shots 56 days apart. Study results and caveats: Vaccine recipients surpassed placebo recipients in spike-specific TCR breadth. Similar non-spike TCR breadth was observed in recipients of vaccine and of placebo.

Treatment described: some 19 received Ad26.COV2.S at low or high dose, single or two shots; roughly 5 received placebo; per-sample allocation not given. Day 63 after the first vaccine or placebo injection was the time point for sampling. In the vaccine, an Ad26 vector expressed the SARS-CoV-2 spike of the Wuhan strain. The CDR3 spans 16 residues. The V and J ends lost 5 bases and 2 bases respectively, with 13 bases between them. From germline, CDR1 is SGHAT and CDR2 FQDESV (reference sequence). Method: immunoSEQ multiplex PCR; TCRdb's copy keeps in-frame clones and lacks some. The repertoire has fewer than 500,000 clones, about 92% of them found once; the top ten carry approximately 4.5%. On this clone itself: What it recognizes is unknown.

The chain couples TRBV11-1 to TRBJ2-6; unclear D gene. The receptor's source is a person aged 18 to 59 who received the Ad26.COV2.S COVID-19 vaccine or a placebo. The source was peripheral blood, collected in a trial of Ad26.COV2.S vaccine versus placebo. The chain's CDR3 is CASSRSVWAGANVLTF. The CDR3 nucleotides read TGTGCCAGCAGCCGATCGGTATGGGCTGGGGCCAACGTCCTGACTTTC.